One sample yielded the 24 T cell receptor beta chains listed below, sequenced in a study of T cells expressing NK-cell markers. TCRdb reprocessed the 5' RACE reads and stores each CDR3 protein as one record, lacking DNA. This sample's table has fewer than 300,000 distinct CDR3 sequences. Sequencing was carried out using blood T cells: a sorted CD56 or NKG2C T cell subset, CD4+ or CD8+ T cells, or bulk PBMC T cells (not recorded which). These receptor sequences come from a woman aged 18 to 69 in good health.

V usage is TRBV15 and J usage is TRBJ2-7; TCRdb's D gene call, TRBD2, goes unchecked for lack of DNA. This CDR3 is built from 15 residues. CDR1 is LNHNV and CDR2 is YYDKDF in the germline V gene (reference sequence). The CDR3 reads CATSPHPDYSYEQYF.

V and J are TRBV20-1 and TRBJ2-3; TCRdb's D call, TRBD2, is unchecked because there is no DNA. The length of the CDR3 is 12 residues. Germline V lookup: CDR1 DFQATT, CDR2 SNEGSKA (reference sequence). The CDR3 sequence: CSASAGGDTQYF.

This chain connects TRBV3-1 to TRBJ2-3. The CDR3 is 13 residues long. Germline CDR1 is LGHDT and CDR2 is YNNKEL (reference sequence). The CDR3 here is CASSQVRSDTQYF.

V is TRBV25-1 and J is TRBJ2-7; TCRdb names TRBD2, which stays unverified in the absence of DNA. The CDR3 has 13 amino acids. CDR1 MGHDK and CDR2 SYGVNS come from the germline V gene. The CDR3 sequence is CASRTGRLYEQYF.

The chain employs TRBV10-3 and TRBJ2-3. CDR3 size: 14 residues. In germline, CDR1 is ENHRY, CDR2 SYGVKD. The CDR3 region is CAISESTHTDTQYF.

This chain links TRBV18 with TRBJ2-4; lacking DNA, the TRBD1 call made by TCRdb goes unchecked. CDR1 KGHSH and CDR2 LQKENI come from the germline V gene. There are 15 residues in the CDR3. The CDR3 protein is CASSPLQGAKNIQYF. The full variable domain, completed using reference TRBV18 and TRBJ2-4, is NAGVMQNPRHLVRRRGQEARLRCSPMKGHSHVYWYRQLPEEGLKFMVYLQKENIIDESGMPKERFSAEFPKEGPSILRIQQVVRGDSAAYFCASSPLQGAKNIQYFGAGTRLSVL.

This chain connects TRBV29-1 to TRBJ2-4. The V gene's germline CDR1 is SQVTM and CDR2 ANQGSEA. The length of the CDR3 is 13 residues. The CDR3 sequence: CSVGLGSKNIQYF.

The chain uses TRBV7-3 and TRBJ2-5; absent DNA, TCRdb's TRBD1 call cannot be checked. CDR3 length: 15 residues. CDR1 is SGHTA, CDR2 FQGTGA, per germline. The CDR3 region is CASSPRGAAEETQYF.

This rearrangement joins TRBV7-9 to TRBJ1-1; TCRdb reports TRBD1, a call that lacks DNA to check it against. The CDR3 extends over 14 amino acids. Germline CDR1 is SEHNR and CDR2 is FQNEAQ (reference sequence). The CDR3 is CASSLDGTGEKAFF. Full variable domain (remainder filled in from reference TRBV7-9 and TRBJ1-1): DTGVSQNPRHKITKRGQNVTFRCDPISEHNRLYWYRQTLGQGPEFLTYFQNEAQLEKSRLLSDRFSAERPKGSFSTLEIQRTEQGDSAMYLCASSLDGTGEKAFFGQGTRLTVV.

The CDR3 sequence is CASTHLNEAFF. This chain connects TRBV6-5 to TRBJ1-1. Germline V gene sequence: CDR1 MNHEY, CDR2 SVGAGI. The CDR3 loop spans 11 amino acids.

The V gene is TRBV5-5, the J gene TRBJ2-2; TCRdb calls TRBD1, which cannot be checked without DNA. Germline V gene sequence: CDR1 SGHKS, CDR2 YYEKEE (reference sequence). The CDR3 sequence is 13 residues long. CDR3 protein: CASSPGPTGELFF.

The chain joins TRBV6-1 to TRBJ2-5; the D call of TRBD2 rests on TCRdb alone, since no DNA is present to check it. This CDR3 is built from 14 residues. CDR1 is MNHNS and CDR2 is SASEGT in the germline V gene. CDR3 protein: CASLGTSGWETQYF.

The rearrangement links TRBV12-3 or TRBV12-4 to TRBJ2-3; TCRdb's assignment of TRBD1 cannot be checked, as there is no DNA. The CDR3 runs 13 residues. The CDR3 is CASSLPPPDTQYF.

The chain has TRBV5-1 and TRBJ2-4. Germline values: CDR1 SGHRS, CDR2 YFSETQ. The CDR3 runs to 15 residues. This CDR3 is CASRSPGVSKNIQYF.

The chain joins TRBV2 to TRBJ2-5; TCRdb's D call, TRBD2, is unchecked because there is no DNA. The CDR3 covers 15 residues. Germline-derived CDR1 and CDR2 are SNHLY and FYNNEI. The CDR3 region is CASRGTSGSQETQYF. Full variable domain (outside the CDR3, taken from reference TRBV2 and TRBJ2-5): EPEVTQTPSHQVTQMGQEVILRCVPISNHLYFYWYRQILGQKVEFLVSFYNNEISEKSEIFDDQFSVERPDGSNFTLKIRSTKLEDSAMYFCASRGTSGSQETQYFGPGTRLLVL.

The CDR3: CASSLGDRNSPLHF. The J gene is TRBJ1-6, the V gene TRBV12-3 or TRBV12-4; TCRdb reports TRBD1, a call that lacks DNA to check it against. This CDR3 is 14 amino acids long.

The chain combines TRBV4-1 with TRBJ2-5. The CDR3 is made up of 16 amino acids. The germline V gene has CDR1 MGHRA and CDR2 YSYEKL. Here the CDR3 reads CASSQEGVGRQETQYF.

This chain connects TRBV4-3 to TRBJ2-1; with no DNA, the TCRdb D assignment of TRBD2 cannot be verified. Germline lookup yields CDR1 LGHNA and CDR2 YSLEER. The CDR3 has 14 amino acids. The CDR3 sequence: CASSLTTLYNEQFF.

The chain carries TRBV12-3 or TRBV12-4 and TRBJ1-2; TCRdb reports TRBD1, a call that lacks DNA to check it against. This CDR3 has 14 amino acids. The CDR3 spells CASSLTGTGHGYTF.

CDR3 protein: CASRVTGSQQPQHF. This chain uses TRBV6-1 with TRBJ1-5; checking the TCRdb D call of TRBD1 is not possible without DNA. There are 14 residues in the CDR3. Germline V gene sequence: CDR1 MNHNS, CDR2 SASEGT.

J is TRBJ1-2 and V is TRBV20-1; TCRdb lists TRBD1, though no DNA is available to test this call. Germline CDR1 DFQATT, CDR2 SNEGSKA (reference sequence). The CDR3 runs 19 residues. The CDR3 protein is CSARDQWQRGQGLGRGYTF.

This rearrangement joins TRBV7-3 to TRBJ2-2; TCRdb gives TRBD2 as the D gene, but with no DNA this cannot be confirmed. Germline loops: CDR1 SGHTA, CDR2 FQGTGA. CDR3 length equals 15 residues. This CDR3 is CASSSDGASTGELFF.

V is TRBV12-3 or TRBV12-4 and J is TRBJ1-5; TCRdb returns TRBD1, unconfirmable since there is no DNA. The CDR3 has 13 amino acids. The CDR3 here is CASSQGRGQPQHF.

This chain connects TRBV7-8 to TRBJ2-2; TCRdb selects TRBD1, and the lack of DNA leaves this call unchecked. The CDR3 has 15 amino acids. Germline lookup yields CDR1 SGHVS and CDR2 FQNEAQ. The CDR3 region is CASSFRGFRTGELFF.